The 5 T cell receptor beta chains in this list originate from one sample, sequenced in a study of T cell clonality in common variable immunodeficiency. Findings of the study overall: In common variable immunodeficiency, TCR beta chains reportedly carried fewer deletions and N-nucleotide insertions.

Here immunoSEQ multiplex PCR was the method, and the copy in TCRdb shows in-frame clones only, minus some. This sample has roughly 42,000 clones, each found more than once. No antigens are known for them. The sample taken for sequencing was peripheral blood mononuclear cells. These receptors originate from a human donor with common variable immunodeficiency.

Turning to this clone: With the read ending 3 residues before the CDR3 end, the germline J gene is used to fill in that end. V usage is TRBV7-2 and J usage is TRBJ2-7; the D gene is possibly TRBD1 (5 bases). In germline, CDR1 is SGHTA, CDR2 FQGNSA. V dropped 5 bases and J dropped 4 bases, with 9 bases sitting between them. The CDR3 is made up of 12 amino acids. The CDR3: CASSTRGYEQYF. The covered CDR3 bases are TGTGCCAGCAGCACAAGGGGATACGAG.

This clone was recorded many times. Read coverage stops 3 residues before the CDR3 terminus; the germline J gene supplies the remainder. This rearrangement joins TRBV30 to TRBJ2-2; tentative D call: TRBD2 (6 bases). Germline CDR1 GTSNPN, CDR2 SVGIG (reference sequence). V lost 3 bases and J lost 6, with 11 bases in between. This CDR3 has 13 amino acids. The CDR3 sequence: CAWRAGGSGELFF. The DNA read from the CDR3 is TGTGCCTGGAGGGCCGGAGGGTCCGGGGAG.

Note on this clone: From the germline J gene comes the end of the CDR3, since the read stops 3 residues before it. The chain employs TRBV18 and TRBJ2-2; D is possibly TRBD1 (5 bases). The CDR3 is 16 residues long. The germline V and J ends were trimmed by 4 bases and 0 bases, with 12 bases remaining between them. CDR1 is KGHSH and CDR2 is LQKENI in the germline V gene. The CDR3 region is CASSLQVSANTGELFF. Incomplete CDR3 DNA: TGTGCCAGCTCACTACAGGTGTCCGCGAACACCGGGGAG.

This clone has at least ten counts. The CDR3 end lies 3 residues beyond the end of the read and is filled in from the germline J gene. The gene calls are TRBV14 and TRBJ2-1, with a weak D call TRBD2 (5 bases). V lost 0 bases and J 8 bases, leaving 14 bases between the germline ends. CDR3 length: 15 amino acids. Germline CDR1 is SGHDN and CDR2 is FVKESK. CDR3 bases read: TGTGCCAGCAGCCAAGACGGGGAGACTTCTGATGAG. It specifies CASSQDGETSDE. The entire CDR3 is CASSQDGETSDEQFF.

This clone has ten or more counts. CDR3 sequence reads: CAWSVRQGYTGELFF. The covered CDR3 bases are TGTGCCTGGAGTGTAAGACAGGGTTACACCGGGGAG. V and J are TRBV30 and TRBJ2-2; 7 nucleotides line up with TRBD1. Read sequence stops 3 residues before the CDR3 end, and the germline J gene provides the missing end. The CDR3 has 15 amino acids. Germline trimming cut 0 bases from V and 3 bases from J; bases unmatched to any gene: 4. In germline, CDR1 is GTSNPN, CDR2 SVGIG (reference sequence).